The rows below give T cell receptor beta chains drawn from one sample of a study of human T cells and chemical hapten exposure. One entry per CDR3 protein, called by TCRdb with MiXCR from the RACE reads. The table shows about 120,000 distinct CDR3 sequences, with about 14% occurring only once. The sample consisted of whole blood, taken in connection with sensitization to the hapten diphenylcyclopropenone (DPC). All receptors derive from a woman aged 18-29 years with alopecia areata. Some clones in this sample may be carry-over from other donors' samples. Each CDR3 is given without its conserved first and last residue. Fields, in order: V gene, CDR3 protein.

v_call: TRBV7-6
cdr3_aa: ASSPGQPDEQF

v_call: TRBV7-7
cdr3_aa: ASSYGSPTGRETQY

v_call: TRBV10-3
cdr3_aa: AISESPGQGKSSV

v_call: TRBV28
cdr3_aa: ASSTTAGLAGVETQY

v_call: TRBV7-8
cdr3_aa: ASSPKVGPGTRSTDTQY

v_call: TRBV7-3
cdr3_aa: ASSLTGGVTEAF

v_call: TRBV4-1
cdr3_aa: ASSSGTGVLPGELF

v_call: TRBV11-2
cdr3_aa: ASSPDSLKGGELF

v_call: TRBV5-6
cdr3_aa: ASSFFGGGGNQPQH

v_call: TRBV20-1
cdr3_aa: SFRQGLGRDTQY

v_call: TRBV20-1
cdr3_aa: SARMGQGYGEQY

v_call: TRBV7-9
cdr3_aa: ASSLGTGVKLGYT

v_call: TRBV5-1
cdr3_aa: ASSLVGGNEQF

v_call: TRBV18
cdr3_aa: ASSPKLPGQGRGNTEAF

v_call: TRBV14
cdr3_aa: ASSPLLVGTDTQY

v_call: TRBV7-2
cdr3_aa: ASSSRGGGSTDTQY

v_call: TRBV21-1
cdr3_aa: ASRADEAF

v_call: TRBV20-1
cdr3_aa: SAIDRGNGNTIY

v_call: TRBV4-3
cdr3_aa: ASSERVGDTQY

v_call: TRBV10-3
cdr3_aa: AISSADRGYTEAF

v_call: TRBV7-8
cdr3_aa: ASRWAPDSYEQY

v_call: TRBV27
cdr3_aa: ASSFVMGGANNEQY

v_call: TRBV18
cdr3_aa: ASSPRLSREAMNTEAF

v_call: TRBV6-2/TRBV6-3
cdr3_aa: ATFLGLATEAF

v_call: TRBV7-6
cdr3_aa: ASSLKTADTQY

v_call: TRBV6-6
cdr3_aa: ASTPLAGGPNTEAF

v_call: TRBV13
cdr3_aa: ASSLRDRGLWDYGYT

v_call: TRBV7-8
cdr3_aa: ASSFSSRAGNTIY

v_call: TRBV27
cdr3_aa: ASSLRSTYEQY

v_call: TRBV29-1
cdr3_aa: SVVRQTSTEAF

v_call: TRBV7-6
cdr3_aa: ASSSGRTQPQH

v_call: TRBV12-3/TRBV12-4
cdr3_aa: ASSLGQGTEAF

v_call: TRBV5-1
cdr3_aa: ASSLVGGVGTEAF

v_call: TRBV20-1
cdr3_aa: SASRPGVTYEQY

v_call: TRBV20-1
cdr3_aa: SAQIRGPAQTEAF

v_call: TRBV20-1
cdr3_aa: SALGGADSNQPQH

v_call: TRBV29-1
cdr3_aa: SVDGDRANGYT

v_call: TRBV11-3
cdr3_aa: ASSLGGGGSADTQY

v_call: TRBV20-1
cdr3_aa: SARATSETQY